The 10 T cell receptor beta chains reported below all come from one sample, sequenced in a study of cytomegalovirus exposure and HLA in healthy donors. 60 Vbeta and 13 Jbeta primers were used in PCR. Profiled with immunoSEQ multiplex PCR; TCRdb holds only in-frame clones, not every one. Its clone listing holds around 200,000 clones. Sequencing was carried out using PBMCs. Every receptor here comes from a woman aged 18-29 years in good health and CMV-seropositive.

The chain is built from TRBV7-9 and TRBJ2-7, with 9 bases fitting TRBD2. The germline V gene encodes CDR1 SEHNR and CDR2 FQNEAQ (reference sequence). Trimming cost V 2 bases and J 4 bases; bases outside gene matches: 6. The CDR3 has 15 amino acids. The CDR3 is CASSLSSGARYEQYF. The CDR3 coding sequence is TGTGCCAGCAGCTTATCTAGCGGGGCTCGGTACGAGCAGTACTTC.

This chain connects TRBV5-6 to TRBJ1-2; 7 bases line up with TRBD1. The CDR3 loop spans 14 amino acids. V shed 3 bases and J 0 bases; nucleotides not matched to a gene: 2. Per germline, CDR1 SGHDT and CDR2 YYEEEE. The CDR3 here is CASSWDRANYGYTF. CDR3 nucleotides: TGTGCCAGCAGCTGGGACAGAGCTAACTATGGCTACACCTTC.

This CDR3 is CASSEGVSATNEKLFF. In nucleotides, the CDR3 is TGTGCCAGCAGCGAGGGGGTATCGGCAACTAATGAAAAACTGTTTTTT. V usage is TRBV9 and J usage is TRBJ1-4; perhaps TRBD1 as D (6 bases). V was cut by 3 bases and J by 0 bases, with 12 bases left in between. The length of the CDR3 is 16 residues. Germline CDR1 and CDR2: SGDLS and YYNGEE.

The chain uses TRBV29-1 and TRBJ2-5; D might be TRBD2 (5 bases). Judging by the DNA end, TRBJ2-7 fits better; the J call may be wrong. Germline V gene data show CDR1 as SQVTM and CDR2 as ANQGSEA. This CDR3 is built from 13 residues. The CDR3 nucleotides are TGCAGCCCGAGGGCCTGGGTAGTAAGCGAGCAGTACTTC. Encoded protein: CSPRAWVVSEQYF.

The rearrangement joins TRBV29-1 to TRBJ2-2; the match to TRBD2 covers 11 bases. Germline lookup yields CDR1 SQVTM and CDR2 ANQGSEA. CDR3 length equals 17 residues. With V trimmed by 4 bases and J by 4 bases, 11 bases remained unmatched. CDR3 coding DNA: TGCAGCGTTGGAGGGGTAGCGGGGGGGCCGGGCACCGGGGAGCTGTTTTTT. It yields the protein CSVGGVAGGPGTGELFF.

CDR3 in DNA: TGCGCCAGCAGCCCTCTAGGCTCCTATAATTCACCCCTCCACTTT. This gives the protein CASSPLGSYNSPLHF. This chain joins TRBV4-1 and TRBJ1-6, with D unclear. CDR1 and CDR2 (germline): MGHRA, YSYEKL. The V gene lost 4 bases and the J gene lost 0 bases, with 7 bases spanning the gap. This CDR3 is 15 amino acids long.

J is TRBJ2-1 and V is TRBV2; tentatively, D is TRBD1 (7 bases). V lost 4 bases to trimming and J lost 6 bases, with 16 bases between them. CDR1 is SNHLY, CDR2 FYNNEI, per germline. CDR3 size: 15 residues. In DNA form, the CDR3 reads TGTGCCAGCAGTGCAGGGGGGAGCCAGGTCAATGAGCAGTTCTTC. Amino acids: CASSAGGSQVNEQFF.

The rearrangement joins TRBV2 to TRBJ2-3; 9 positions match TRBD2. The CDR3 runs to 15 residues. The V gene end was trimmed by 6 bases and the J gene end by 0 bases; junction bases not matched to a gene: 4. CDR1 is SNHLY and CDR2 is FYNNEI in the germline V gene. The CDR3 bases are TGTGCCAGCAGGTCTGGACTAGCGAGCACAGATACGCAGTATTTT. Amino acid sequence: CASRSGLASTDTQYF.

V usage is TRBV6-1 and J usage is TRBJ1-2; the D is unclear. Germline CDR1 MNHNS, CDR2 SASEGT. The CDR3 has 15 residues. Trimming left V 7 bases short and J 1 base short, with 16 bases between. CDR3 bases: TGTGCCAGCAACGGAGGACGGTTAATTAACTATGGCTACACCTTC. It codes for CASNGGRLINYGYTF.

The rearrangement links TRBV4-3 to TRBJ2-1; 7 nucleotides line up with TRBD2. Germline lookup yields CDR1 LGHNA and CDR2 YSLEER. CDR3 length: 15 amino acids. Trimming took 5 bases from V and 5 from J; bases not matched to a gene: 9. The CDR3 loop reads CASSSLWAGDNEQFF. CDR3 DNA: TGCGCCAGCAGCTCCTTGTGGGCGGGGGACAATGAGCAGTTCTTC.